The present entry profiles one T cell receptor beta chain with its context. This sample stems from a study of blood T cell repertoires in COVID-19. Background on the study: PBMCs, B-cell-depleted T cells, or T cells were the source of the cDNA or gDNA that made up the material.

Germline V gene data show CDR1 as MDHEN and CDR2 as SYDVKM. This CDR3 is 19 amino acids long. J gave up 7 bases and V 5 bases, and 19 bases lay outside the gene matches. Per the original methods: Scientists estimated how many nucleated cells there were by amplifying reference gene primers. Profiled with immunoSEQ multiplex PCR; TCRdb holds only in-frame clones, not every one. The D gene and trimming were derived from the DNA, and the V and J assignments and clone size from that table. The sample gives about 67,000 clones, around 87% of which show up once; 5.2% is in the top ten. Specimen: peripheral blood. This TCR was sampled from a man aged 50 or older with active COVID-19. The chain joins TRBV28 to TRBJ2-1; TRBD2 agrees at 11 bases. The CDR3 DNA reads TGTGCCAGCAGTCCCCGTGGACTAGCGGGCCCACCCCTTTGGAATGAGCAGTTCTTC. Amino acid sequence: CASSPRGLAGPPLWNEQFF.